This T cell receptor (beta chain) was documented in a study of T cell responses to AZD1222 COVID-19 vaccine. Study outcomes and limitations: A mostly white British donor set with more females was recruited, and clonal diversity was possibly underestimated. Baseline testing showed seropositivity in only six AZD1222 recipients. Samples come after the peak T cell response, not at day 14. A reported finding is that nearly half of spike-specific TCRs target unmutated variant regions.

The CDR3 runs to 15 residues. Trimming cost V 1 base and J 5 bases; bases outside gene matches: 2. Germline CDR1 SEHNR, CDR2 FQNEAQ (reference sequence). Assay used: immunoSEQ multiplex PCR; TCRdb lists only in-frame clones, some missing. The table has about 180,000 clones, 90% to 95% seen once. A note on this clone: Its antigen is not known.

The material was peripheral blood, obtained 28 days after the second dose of the MenACWY control vaccine. This clonotype was sampled from an adult who received the MenACWY meningococcal vaccine as a control. The chain is built from TRBV7-9 and TRBJ1-6; 7 bases fit TRBD1. CDR3 DNA: TGTGCCAGCAGCTTAGGTGGGACAGATAATTCACCCCTCCACTTT. As protein: CASSLGGTDNSPLHF.